The 21 T cell receptor beta chains in this list originate from one sample, sequenced in a study of shared T cell receptors in the human thymus. The data were produced by immunoSEQ multiplex PCR, yet TCRdb's version contains in-frame clones alone and is incomplete. The sample includes hundreds of thousands of clones, 70% to 90% seen only once; the top ten take over 0.008%. This same sample was also part of a study on human thymus T cells.

Sequencing was carried out using thymocytes. The source is a girl under three years old with a congenital heart defect.

This clone has more than one count but fewer than ten. The rearrangement joins TRBV29-1 to TRBJ2-3, with D tentatively TRBD1 (6 bases). From germline, CDR1 is SQVTM and CDR2 ANQGSEA. Deletions cut 3 bases from V and 4 bases from J, with 14 bases between. The CDR3 covers 14 residues. CDR3 sequence reads: CSVEGTQRPDTQYF. The CDR3 nucleotides are TGCAGCGTTGAGGGGACACAACGACCAGATACGCAGTATTTT.

The V call is TRBV28, the J call TRBJ2-7, with 7 nucleotides matching TRBD1. The ends lost 7 bases at V and 2 bases at J; junction bases unmatched: 11. Germline V gene lookup returns CDR1 MDHEN and CDR2 SYDVKM. The CDR3 consists of 15 residues. This CDR3 reads CASNPVTGSTYEQYF. Here the CDR3 DNA reads TGTGCCAGCAATCCCGTGACAGGGAGTACCTACGAGCAGTACTTC.

This clone was counted once. V is TRBV27 and J is TRBJ2-7, with 9 bases lining up with TRBD1. Germline CDR1 reads MNHEY; CDR2 reads SMNVEV (reference sequence). V lost 8 bases to trimming and J lost 6 bases; unmatched junction nucleotides: 8. The CDR3 extends over 13 amino acids. The CDR3 DNA reads TGTGCCAGCTGGGACAGGGCGAGGGGCGAGCAGTACTTC. It codes for CASWDRARGEQYF.

The chain is built from TRBV15 and TRBJ1-4; D unresolved. V was pared by 5 bases and J by 6 bases, with 13 bases between. The CDR3 is made up of 14 amino acids. The germline V gene encodes CDR1 LNHNV and CDR2 YYDKDF (reference sequence). The CDR3 is CATSPDGVYEKLFF. CDR3 sequence (DNA): TGTGCCACCAGCCCCGACGGGGTATATGAAAAACTGTTTTTT.

This sequence joins TRBV19 and TRBJ1-2; unclear D gene. This CDR3 region has 14 residues. Trimming cost V 3 bases and J 6 bases, with 14 bases left between them. Germline V lookup: CDR1 LNHDA, CDR2 SQIVND (reference sequence). CDR3 residues: CASSILVAEHGYTF. Here the CDR3 DNA reads TGTGCCAGTAGTATTTTGGTTGCGGAGCATGGCTACACCTTC.

CDR3 sequence reads: CASSFFGHSNEKLFF. CDR3 in DNA: TGCGCCAGCAGCTTTTTTGGGCATTCTAATGAAAAACTGTTTTTT. V gene TRBV5-1 combines with J gene TRBJ1-4; no clear D. Deletions cut 2 bases from V and 3 bases from J, with 11 bases between. Germline CDR1 is SGHRS and CDR2 is YFSETQ. The CDR3 is 15 amino acids.

This clone was seen a handful of times. This chain links TRBV4-2 with TRBJ1-6; TRBD1 might be the D (6 bases). Germline V gene data show CDR1 as LGHNA and CDR2 as YNFKEQ. V dropped 1 base and J dropped 7 bases, with 14 bases sitting between them. CDR3 size: 16 residues. This CDR3 reads CASSQGQERENSPLHF. The CDR3 bases are TGTGCCAGCAGCCAAGGACAGGAAAGAGAAAATTCACCCCTCCACTTT.

This chain uses TRBV5-1 with TRBJ1-2; TRBD1 might be the D (5 bases). The V gene lost 2 bases and the J gene lost 0 bases, with 17 bases spanning the gap. Germline V gives CDR1 SGHRS, CDR2 YFSETQ. This CDR3 is built from 17 residues. The CDR3 spells CASSLDGVAGSNYGYTF. DNA for the CDR3: TGCGCCAGCAGCTTAGATGGTGTGGCAGGGTCTAACTATGGCTACACCTTC. The full variable domain, its missing parts supplied by reference TRBV5-1 and TRBJ1-2, is KAGVTQTPRYLIKTRGQQVTLSCSPISGHRSVSWYQQTPGQGLQFLFEYFSETQRNKGNFPGRFSGRQFSNSRSEMNVSTLELGDSALYLCASSLDGVAGSNYGYTFGSGTRLTVV.

J is TRBJ1-4 and V is TRBV7-2; TRBD1 aligns across 9 bases. The germline CDR1 and CDR2 sequences are SGHTA and FQGNSA. The CDR3 totals 16 residues. Losses at the gene ends were 6 bases for V and 5 bases for J; bases not matched to a gene: 10. The CDR3 nucleotides read TGTGCCAGCAGTCTTGGGAGGGACAGGGAAAATGAAAAACTGTTTTTT. It yields the protein CASSLGRDRENEKLFF. Filled out from reference TRBV7-2 and TRBJ1-4, the complete variable domain reads GAGVSQSPSNKVTEKGKDVELRCDPISGHTALYWYRQSLGQGLEFLIYFQGNSAPDKSGLPSDRFSAERTGGSVSTLTIQRTQQEDSAVYLCASSLGRDRENEKLFFGSGTQLSVL.

The J gene is TRBJ1-2, the V gene TRBV6-5; TRBD1 matches 7 bases. The CDR3 sequence is 15 residues long. The junction had 9 bases not matched to a gene; V was cut back by 3 bases and J by 5 bases. Germline V gives CDR1 MNHEY, CDR2 SVGAGI. The CDR3 nucleotides read TGTGCCAGCAGTTATCGACAGGGCTTGCGATATGGCTACACCTTC. Translation gives CASSYRQGLRYGYTF.

The chain is built from TRBV7-6 and TRBJ2-3, with D possibly matching TRBD2 (7 bases). V lost 3 bases, J lost 6 bases, and 22 bases lay in between. Germline CDR1 reads SGHVS; CDR2 reads FNYEAQ. CDR3 size: 17 residues. DNA for the CDR3: TGTGCCAGCAGCTTCGGAGCGGCGGGGGCTGACGGGGATACGCAGTATTTT. It yields the protein CASSFGAAGADGDTQYF.

CDR3 sequence: CASSLGEKSTGEQYF. The CDR3, as DNA: TGTGCCAGCAGTTTAGGGGAGAAATCCACTGGTGAGCAGTACTTC. This chain joins TRBV28 and TRBJ2-7; D is possibly TRBD2 (5 bases). Germline CDR1 is MDHEN and CDR2 is SYDVKM. V was clipped by 2 bases and J by 7 bases, with 18 bases between them. This CDR3 is 15 amino acids long.

The chain is built from TRBV7-8 and TRBJ1-1; no firm D call. Germline values: CDR1 SGHVS, CDR2 FQNEAQ. CDR3 length equals 14 residues. Trimming took 7 bases from V and 0 from J, leaving 12 bases between them. CDR3 DNA: TGTGCCAGCACAAGTGACGGGGTGAACACTGAAGCTTTCTTT. Translating it yields CASTSDGVNTEAFF.

In regard to this clone: Other DNA sequences in the sample encode the same CDR3. The V gene is TRBV14, the J gene TRBJ1-2; the match to TRBD1 covers 7 bases. CDR1 SGHDN and CDR2 FVKESK come from the germline V gene. After removal of 2 bases from V and 4 bases from J, the junction contained 1 base not matched to a gene. The CDR3 consists of 13 residues. CDR3 sequence: CASSQSGGYGYTF. The CDR3 DNA reads as TGTGCCAGCAGCCAATCAGGGGGCTATGGCTACACCTTC.

This rearrangement joins TRBV29-1 to TRBJ2-5; the D gene is possibly TRBD1 (6 bases). The DNA end is a closer match to TRBJ2-7, so the J assignment may be wrong. This CDR3 spans 13 amino acids. The germline gives CDR1 SQVTM, CDR2 ANQGSEA. In DNA form, the CDR3 reads TGCAGCGTACAGGGTCCGCCCCCCTACGAGCAGTACTTC. Translated: CSVQGPPPYEQYF.

A note on this clone: Other DNA sequences in the same sample also yield this CDR3. This sequence joins TRBV18 and TRBJ1-5; TRBD1 matches at 7 bases. Trimming at V came to 6 bases and at J to 4 bases, leaving 6 bases not matched to a gene. Per the germline V gene, CDR1 is KGHSH and CDR2 is LQKENI. CDR3 length equals 14 residues. The CDR3 loop reads CASSPPRGNQPQHF. The CDR3 DNA sequence: TGTGCCAGCTCCCCCCCCAGGGGGAATCAGCCCCAGCATTTT.

V usage is TRBV6-1 and J usage is TRBJ1-1; TRBD1 aligns across 9 bases. Germline CDR1 reads MNHNS; CDR2 reads SASEGT. This CDR3 is built from 17 residues. Trimming removed 3 bases from V and 2 bases from J; junction bases left unmatched: 10. CDR3 residues: CASSELRRTGVNTEAFF. CDR3 coding DNA: TGTGCCAGCAGTGAGTTACGAAGGACAGGGGTTAACACTGAAGCTTTCTTT.

The chain couples TRBV5-4 to TRBJ1-2; possibly TRBD1 for D (5 bases). The germline CDR1 and CDR2 sequences are SGHNT and YYREEE (reference sequence). CDR3 length: 11 amino acids. The ends were cut back, 3 bases at V and 9 bases at J, with 9 bases in the middle. The CDR3 region is CASSSGFSYTF. As DNA, the CDR3 is TGTGCCAGCAGCTCAGGGTTTAGCTACACCTTC. Based on the CDR3 plus reference TRBV5-4 and TRBJ1-2, the full variable domain is ETGVTQSPTHLIKTRGQQVTLRCSSQSGHNTVSWYQQALGQGPQFIFQYYREEENGRGNFPPRFSGLQFPNYSSELNVNALELDDSALYLCASSSGFSYTFGSGTRLTVV.

The J gene is TRBJ2-3, the V gene TRBV5-4; 12 bases are a match to TRBD2. CDR3 length equals 19 residues. The J segment lost 5 bases and the V segment lost 1 base, leaving 14 bases of the junction unmatched. The germline gives CDR1 SGHNT, CDR2 YYREEE (reference sequence). The CDR3 spells CASSLLGKRLAGARDTQYF. The CDR3, as DNA: TGTGCCAGCAGCTTGTTGGGCAAGAGACTAGCGGGGGCCCGAGATACGCAGTATTTT.

V usage is TRBV6-5 and J usage is TRBJ2-1; a weak D match, TRBD1 (5 bases). CDR3 length: 13 amino acids. V lost 8 bases to trimming and J lost 2 bases, with 10 bases between them. CDR1 is MNHEY, CDR2 SVGAGI, per germline. The CDR3 DNA follows: TGTGCCAGCGGTAAAGGGGCCTACAATGAGCAGTTCTTC. This encodes CASGKGAYNEQFF.

The rearrangement links TRBV6-1 to TRBJ1-2; D gene ambiguous. The V and J ends lost 7 bases and 3 bases respectively, with 12 bases between them. CDR1 MNHNS and CDR2 SASEGT come from the germline V gene. The CDR3 covers 13 residues. DNA of the CDR3: TGTGCCAGCACCGTTCAGACACACTATGGCTACACCTTC. Amino acids: CASTVQTHYGYTF.